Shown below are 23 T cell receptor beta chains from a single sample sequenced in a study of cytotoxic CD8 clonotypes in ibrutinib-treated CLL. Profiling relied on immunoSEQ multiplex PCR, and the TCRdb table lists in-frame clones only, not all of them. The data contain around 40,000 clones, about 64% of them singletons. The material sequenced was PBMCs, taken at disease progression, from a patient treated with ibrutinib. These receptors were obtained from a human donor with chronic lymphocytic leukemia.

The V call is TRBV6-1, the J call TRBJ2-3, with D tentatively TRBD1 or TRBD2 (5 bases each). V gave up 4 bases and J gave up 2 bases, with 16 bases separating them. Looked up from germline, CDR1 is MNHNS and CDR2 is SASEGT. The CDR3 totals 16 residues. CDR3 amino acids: CASSVLRDGSTDTQYF. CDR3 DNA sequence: TGTGCCAGCAGTGTCCTCCGGGACGGATCCACAGATACGCAGTATTTT.

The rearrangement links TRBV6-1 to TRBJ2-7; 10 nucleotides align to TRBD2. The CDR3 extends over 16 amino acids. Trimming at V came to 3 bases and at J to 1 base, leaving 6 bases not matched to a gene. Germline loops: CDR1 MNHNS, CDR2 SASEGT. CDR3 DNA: TGTGCCAGCAGTGACCCCAGCGGGGGGGAATCCTACGAGCAGTACTTC. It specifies CASSDPSGGESYEQYF.

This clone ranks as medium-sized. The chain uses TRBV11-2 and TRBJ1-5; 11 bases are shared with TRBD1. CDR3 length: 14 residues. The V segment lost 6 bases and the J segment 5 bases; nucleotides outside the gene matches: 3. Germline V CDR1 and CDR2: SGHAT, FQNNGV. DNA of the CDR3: TGTGCCAGCAGACGGACAGGGGGCGATCAGCCCCAGCATTTT. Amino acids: CASRRTGGDQPQHF. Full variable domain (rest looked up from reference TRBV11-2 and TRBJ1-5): EAGVAQSPRYKIIEKRQSVAFWCNPISGHATLYWYQQILGQGPKLLIQFQNNGVVDDSQLPKDRFSAERLKGVDSTLKIQPAKLEDSAVYLCASRRTGGDQPQHFGDGTRLSIL.

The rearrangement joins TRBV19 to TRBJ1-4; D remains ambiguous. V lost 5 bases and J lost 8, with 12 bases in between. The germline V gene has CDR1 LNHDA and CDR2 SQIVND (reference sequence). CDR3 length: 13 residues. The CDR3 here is CASSGRTVEKLFF. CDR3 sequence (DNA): TGTGCCAGTAGTGGTAGGACCGTAGAAAAACTGTTTTTT.

The CDR3 loop reads CASSLAGLSLTDTQYF. CDR3 in DNA: TGCGCCAGCAGCTTGGCAGGGTTATCCCTCACAGATACGCAGTATTTT. The chain is built from TRBV5-1 and TRBJ2-3, with D possibly matching TRBD1 (5 bases). The V end lost 0 bases, the J end lost 2 bases, and 13 bases lay between the germline ends. The CDR3 spans 16 residues. Germline lookup yields CDR1 SGHRS and CDR2 YFSETQ.

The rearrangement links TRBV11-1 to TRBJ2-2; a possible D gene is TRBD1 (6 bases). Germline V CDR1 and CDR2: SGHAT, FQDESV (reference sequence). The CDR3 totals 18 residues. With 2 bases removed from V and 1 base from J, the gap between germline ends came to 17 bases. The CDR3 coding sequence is TGTGCCAGCAGCTTATCCCCCCGGGACATCCGGAACACCGGGGAGCTGTTTTTT. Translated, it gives CASSLSPRDIRNTGELFF.

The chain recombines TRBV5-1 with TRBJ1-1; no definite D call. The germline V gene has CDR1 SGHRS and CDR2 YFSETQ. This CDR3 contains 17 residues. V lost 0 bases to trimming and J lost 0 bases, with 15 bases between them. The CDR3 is CASSLGTTWGMNTEAFF. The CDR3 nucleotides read TGCGCCAGCAGCTTGGGGACGACTTGGGGAATGAACACTGAAGCTTTCTTT.

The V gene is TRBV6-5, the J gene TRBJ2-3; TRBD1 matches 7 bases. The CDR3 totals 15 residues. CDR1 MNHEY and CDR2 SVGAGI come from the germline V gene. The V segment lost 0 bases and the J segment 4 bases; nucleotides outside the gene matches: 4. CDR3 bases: TGTGCCAGCAGTTACTCGGCAGGGGGAGCAGATACGCAGTATTTT. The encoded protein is CASSYSAGGADTQYF.

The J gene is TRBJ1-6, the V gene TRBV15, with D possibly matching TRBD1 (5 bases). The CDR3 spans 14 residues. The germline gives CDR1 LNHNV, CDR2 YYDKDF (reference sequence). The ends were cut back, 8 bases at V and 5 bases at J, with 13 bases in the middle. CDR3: CATRGELHNSPLHF. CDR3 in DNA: TGTGCCACCCGGGGGGAGTTGCATAATTCACCCCTCCACTTT.

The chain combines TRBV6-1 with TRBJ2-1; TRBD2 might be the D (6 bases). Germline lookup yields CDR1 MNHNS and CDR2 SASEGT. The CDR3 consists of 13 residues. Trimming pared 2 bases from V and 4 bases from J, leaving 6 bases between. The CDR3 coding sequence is TGTGCCAGCAGTGAACTAGCGTACAATGAGCAGTTCTTC. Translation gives CASSELAYNEQFF.

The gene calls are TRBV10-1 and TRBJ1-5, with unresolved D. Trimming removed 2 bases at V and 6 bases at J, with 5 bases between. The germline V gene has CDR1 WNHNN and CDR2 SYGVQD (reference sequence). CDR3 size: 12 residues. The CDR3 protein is CASSEGLQPQHF. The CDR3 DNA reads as TGCGCCAGCAGTGAGGGCCTTCAGCCCCAGCATTTT.

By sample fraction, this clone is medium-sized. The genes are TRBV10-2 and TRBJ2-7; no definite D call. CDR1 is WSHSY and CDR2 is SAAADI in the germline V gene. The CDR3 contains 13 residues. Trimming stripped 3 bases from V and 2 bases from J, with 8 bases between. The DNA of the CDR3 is TGCGCCAGCAGTGATGGTGAGACCTACGAGCAGTACTTC. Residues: CASSDGETYEQYF.

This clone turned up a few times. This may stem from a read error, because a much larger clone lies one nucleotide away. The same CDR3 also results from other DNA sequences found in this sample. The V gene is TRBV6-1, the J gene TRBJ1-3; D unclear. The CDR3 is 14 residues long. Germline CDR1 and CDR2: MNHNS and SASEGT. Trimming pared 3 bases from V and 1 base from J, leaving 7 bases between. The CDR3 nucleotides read TGTGCCAGCAGTGACGGGGTATCTGGAAACACCATATATTTT. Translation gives CASSDGVSGNTIYF.

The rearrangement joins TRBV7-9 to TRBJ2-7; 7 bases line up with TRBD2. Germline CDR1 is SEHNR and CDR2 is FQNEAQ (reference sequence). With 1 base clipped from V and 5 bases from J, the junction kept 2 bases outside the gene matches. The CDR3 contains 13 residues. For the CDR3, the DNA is TGTGCCAGCAGCTTAGTTCGGGGGGACGAGCAGTACTTC. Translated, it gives CASSLVRGDEQYF.

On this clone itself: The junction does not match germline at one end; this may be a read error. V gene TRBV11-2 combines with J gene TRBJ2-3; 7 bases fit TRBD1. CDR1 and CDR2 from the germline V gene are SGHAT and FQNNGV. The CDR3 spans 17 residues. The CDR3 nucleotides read TGTGCCAGCAGTTTAGCCGGACAGGTCTCTATGACAGATACGCAGTATTTT. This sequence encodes CASSLAGQVSMTDTQYF.

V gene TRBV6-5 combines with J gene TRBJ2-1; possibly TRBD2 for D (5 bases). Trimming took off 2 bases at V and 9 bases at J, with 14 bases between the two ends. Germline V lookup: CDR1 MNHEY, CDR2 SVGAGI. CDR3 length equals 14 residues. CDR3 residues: CASSYEGRGSEQFF. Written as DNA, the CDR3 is TGTGCCAGCAGTTACGAGGGCCGAGGCAGTGAGCAGTTCTTC.

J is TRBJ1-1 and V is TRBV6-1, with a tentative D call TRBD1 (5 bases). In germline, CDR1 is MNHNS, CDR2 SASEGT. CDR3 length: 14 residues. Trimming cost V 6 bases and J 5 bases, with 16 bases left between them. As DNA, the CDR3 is TGTGCCAGCAGCCGGGACCTTGGGGTAACTGAAGCTTTCTTT. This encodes CASSRDLGVTEAFF.

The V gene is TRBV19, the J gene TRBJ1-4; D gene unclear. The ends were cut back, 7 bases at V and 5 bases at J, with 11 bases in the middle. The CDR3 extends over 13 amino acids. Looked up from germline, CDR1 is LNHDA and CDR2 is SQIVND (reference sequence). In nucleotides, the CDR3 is TGTGCCAGTAAGGGCCAGCCAAATGAAAAACTGTTTTTT. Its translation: CASKGQPNEKLFF. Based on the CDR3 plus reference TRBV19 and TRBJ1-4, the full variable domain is DGGITQSPKYLFRKEGQNVTLSCEQNLNHDAMYWYRQDPGQGLRLIYYSQIVNDFQKGDIAEGYSVSREKKESFPLTVTSAQKNPTAFYLCASKGQPNEKLFFGSGTQLSVL.

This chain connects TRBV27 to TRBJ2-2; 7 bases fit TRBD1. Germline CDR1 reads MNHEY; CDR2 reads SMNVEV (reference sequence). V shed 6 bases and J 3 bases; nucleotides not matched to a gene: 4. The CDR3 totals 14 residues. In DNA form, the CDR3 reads TGTGCCAGCAGAAACAGGGGCCACACCGGGGAGCTGTTTTTT. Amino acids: CASRNRGHTGELFF.

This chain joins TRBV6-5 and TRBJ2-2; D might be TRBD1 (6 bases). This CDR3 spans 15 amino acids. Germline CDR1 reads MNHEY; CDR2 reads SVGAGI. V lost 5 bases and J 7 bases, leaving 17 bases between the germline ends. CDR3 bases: TGTGCCAGCAGTATAAACAGGGATGGGAACGGGGAGCTGTTTTTT. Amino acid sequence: CASSINRDGNGELFF.

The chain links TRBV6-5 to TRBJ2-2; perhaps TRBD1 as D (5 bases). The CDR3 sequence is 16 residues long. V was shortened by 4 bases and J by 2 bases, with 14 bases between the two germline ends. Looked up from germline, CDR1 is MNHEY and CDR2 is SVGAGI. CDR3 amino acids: CASSFRQGVNTGELFF. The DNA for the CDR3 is TGTGCCAGCAGTTTCCGCCAGGGCGTCAACACCGGGGAGCTGTTTTTT.

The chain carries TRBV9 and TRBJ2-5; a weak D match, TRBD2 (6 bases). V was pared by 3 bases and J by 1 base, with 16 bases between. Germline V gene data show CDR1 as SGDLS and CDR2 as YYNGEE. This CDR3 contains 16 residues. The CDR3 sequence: CASSARGGAAQETQYF. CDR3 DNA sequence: TGTGCCAGCAGCGCCCGCGGAGGGGCGGCCCAAGAGACCCAGTACTTC.

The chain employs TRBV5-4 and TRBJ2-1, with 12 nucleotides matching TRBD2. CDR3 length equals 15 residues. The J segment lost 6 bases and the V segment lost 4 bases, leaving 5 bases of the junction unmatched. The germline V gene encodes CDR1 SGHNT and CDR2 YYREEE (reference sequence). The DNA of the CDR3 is TGTGCCAGCAGCCCTAGCGGGGGGGCCCCCAATGAGCAGTTCTTC. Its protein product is CASSPSGGAPNEQFF. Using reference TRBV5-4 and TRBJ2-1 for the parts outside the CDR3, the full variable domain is ETGVTQSPTHLIKTRGQQVTLRCSSQSGHNTVSWYQQALGQGPQFIFQYYREEENGRGNFPPRFSGLQFPNYSSELNVNALELDDSALYLCASSPSGGAPNEQFFGPGTRLTVL.